The rows below give T cell receptor beta chains drawn from one sample of a study of shared T cell receptors in the human thymus. Assay: immunoSEQ multiplex PCR; the TCRdb copy retains only in-frame clones and omits some. Of about 400,000 clones listed, around 95% are singletons. The sample was thymocytes. Receptors originate from a human donor. Each CDR3 is given with its conserved first and last residue. D genes are given only for firm matches. Only part of the rows carry a size: once, few, many, or a class if the clone is expanded.

d_call	v_call	clone_size	j_call	cdr3_length	cdr3_nt	cdr3_aa
.	TRBV10-1	few	TRBJ2-1	16	TGCGCCAGCAGTGAGTCGGGAGTTCCCCCGACACATGAGCAGTTCTTC	CASSESGVPPTHEQFF
.	TRBV7-9	once	TRBJ2-1	12	TGTGCCAGCACCCCCCGGGGCAATGAGCAGTTCTTC	CASTPRGNEQFF
TRBD1	TRBV11-2	.	TRBJ1-2	14	TGTGCCAGCAGCTTAGGGGACAGGCCGGGGGGGATCACCTTC	CASSLGDRPGGITF
.	TRBV5-1	.	TRBJ2-3	14	TGCGCCAGCAGCTTGGCCCCACCTGTTGATACGCAGTATTTT	CASSLAPPVDTQYF
TRBD2	TRBV5-4	once	TRBJ2-1	13	TGTGCCAGCGTGGCGGGAGGTTCGGATGAGCAGTTCTTC	CASVAGGSDEQFF
.	TRBV28	few	TRBJ1-5	16	TGTGCCAGCAGTCGATACGGGTGCCTTAGCAATCAGCCCCAGCATTTT	CASSRYGCLSNQPQHF
.	TRBV7-7	.	TRBJ2-2	16	TGTGCTAGCAGCTCCTACAGTCGGGGCAGCACCGGGGAGCTGTTTTTT	CASSSYSRGSTGELFF
.	TRBV18	.	TRBJ2-5	17	TGTGCCAGCTCACCACCGAGCTTTACGCGGAGTAAAGAGACCCAGTACTTC	CASSPPSFTRSKETQYF
.	TRBV27	.	TRBJ1-1	16	TGTGCCAGCAGTTTATCGTCAAGGACCGTGAACACTGAAGCTTTCTTT	CASSLSSRTVNTEAFF
TRBD2	TRBV28	.	TRBJ2-5	19	TGTGCCAGCACCCGGGGACTAGCGGGAGGGACAAGGTGGCAAGAGACCCAGTACTTC	CASTRGLAGGTRWQETQYF
.	TRBV19	few	TRBJ1-5	13	TGTGCCAGTATGGGCAGGGCCCGCGGTTCGCAGCATTTT	CASMGRARGSQHF
TRBD1	TRBV2	.	TRBJ1-1	17	TGTGCCAGCAGTGAATGGGGGAGGGACAGAGGGAACACTGAAGCTTTCTTT	CASSEWGRDRGNTEAFF
.	TRBV27	.	TRBJ1-2	17	TGTGCCAGCAGTTTGGGAATTAACCGGGGGGGAAACTATGGCTACACCTTC	CASSLGINRGGNYGYTF
.	TRBV5-8	.	TRBJ2-7	17	TGTGCCAGCATTCTATCCGGCGACAGCAAAGAGGACTACGAGCAGTACTTC	CASILSGDSKEDYEQYF
.	TRBV15	.	TRBJ2-7	13	TGTGCCACCAGCAGAGATCTGGCCTACGAGCAGTACTTC	CATSRDLAYEQYF
.	TRBV27	.	TRBJ2-7	14	TGTGCCAGCAGTTTATCGGGTACGACCTACGAGCAGTACTTC	CASSLSGTTYEQYF
TRBD1	TRBV6-5	once	TRBJ1-1	15	TGTGCCAGCAGTTGGGGGACAGGGGGATCAACTGAAGCTTTCTTT	CASSWGTGGSTEAFF
TRBD1	TRBV7-2	.	TRBJ2-7	15	TGTGCCAGCGCTCGCGGTAGACAGGGCCCGGGCGAGCAGTACTTC	CASARGRQGPGEQYF
TRBD1	TRBV29-1	.	TRBJ2-5	15	TGCAGCGTGACGGACAGGGGGGATCCAATAGAGACCCAGTACTTC	CSVTDRGDPIETQYF
TRBD2	TRBV28	.	TRBJ2-7	14	TGTGCCAGCAGTCCTTCTAGGACTAGCTTTTGGCAGTACTTC	CASSPSRTSFWQYF
.	TRBV7-3	.	TRBJ2-5	16	TGTGCCAGCAGCCCCACGGGCAGAGAGGGACAAGAGACCCAGTACTTC	CASSPTGREGQETQYF
.	TRBV19	.	TRBJ2-4	16	TGTGCCAGTAGTATAGATCCAGGGCGGGCCAAAAACATTCAGTACTTC	CASSIDPGRAKNIQYF
TRBD2	TRBV7-2	.	TRBJ2-1	16	TGTGCCAGCAGCTTGCATGGACTAGCCTATATCTATGAGCAGTTCTTC	CASSLHGLAYIYEQFF
.	TRBV18	.	TRBJ1-3	15	TGTGCCAGCTTGTCACCGGGGGCATTTGGAAACACCATATATTTT	CASLSPGAFGNTIYF
TRBD1	TRBV4-2	.	TRBJ2-2	20	TGTGCCAGCAGCCATCCCGGGACAGGGGGCGGAACATTTTGCACCGGGGAGCTGTTTTTT	CASSHPGTGGGTFCTGELFF
.	TRBV6-1	.	TRBJ2-7	14	TGTGCCAGCAGTGAATCGCCGTATTCCTACGAGCAGTACTTC	CASSESPYSYEQYF
.	TRBV5-1	.	TRBJ2-7	14	TGCGCCAGCAGCTTGGCAGGCACCCCCTACGAGCAGTACTTC	CASSLAGTPYEQYF
TRBD2	TRBV5-1	.	TRBJ2-1	19	TGCGCCAGCAGCTTGGCCTGGCAGACGGGACTAGCGGGAATGAATGAGCAGTTCTTC	CASSLAWQTGLAGMNEQFF
.	TRBV27	.	TRBJ2-4	14	TGTGCCAGCAGTTTAGGCCCACTGGATCCCATTCAGTACTTC	CASSLGPLDPIQYF
.	TRBV19	.	TRBJ1-5	15	TGTGCCAGTAGTATAAAAGCTTCGGGCAATCAGCCCCAGCATTTT	CASSIKASGNQPQHF
TRBD1	TRBV9	.	TRBJ1-2	16	TGTGCCAGCAGCGTCGCGGACGACAGGGTCGGCTATGGCTACACCTTC	CASSVADDRVGYGYTF
.	TRBV9	.	TRBJ2-7	14	TGTGCCAGCAGCCCAAGGACAGACCACTACGAGCAGTACTTC	CASSPRTDHYEQYF
.	TRBV29-1	.	TRBJ2-1	13	TGCAGCGTTGAAGGGGGTAGAATGAATGAGCAGTTCTTC	CSVEGGRMNEQFF
TRBD1	TRBV30	.	TRBJ2-7	13	TGTGCCTGGAGGTCCGGGACAGGGAGGGTAGAGTACTTC	CAWRSGTGRVEYF
TRBD1	TRBV27	.	TRBJ1-6	14	TGTGCCAGTCAACAGGGGGCAAGTAATTCACCCCTCCACTTT	CASQQGASNSPLHF
TRBD1	TRBV2	.	TRBJ1-2	13	TGTGCCCGAACGGGACAGAATAACTATGGCTACACCTTC	CARTGQNNYGYTF
TRBD1	TRBV5-6	.	TRBJ1-4	16	TGTGCCAGCAGCTTCCGGGACAGGGGGGATAATGAAAAACTGTTTTTT	CASSFRDRGDNEKLFF
.	TRBV28	.	TRBJ2-7	14	TGTGCCAGCAGCTCCCCGCTCCAGTCAGAGGGGCAGTACTTC	CASSSPLQSEGQYF
.	TRBV7-2	.	TRBJ1-1	16	TGTGCCAGCAGCTTAGCGCCTATCGGGGGGAACACTGAAGCTTTCTTT	CASSLAPIGGNTEAFF
.	TRBV5-6	.	TRBJ2-3	11	TGTGCCAGCAGCTTGGGGCGTACGCAGTATTTT	CASSLGRTQYF
.	TRBV6-6	few	TRBJ2-1	14	TGTGCCAGCAGTTACCGGGATAGATACAATGAGCAGTTCTTC	CASSYRDRYNEQFF
.	TRBV6-5	.	TRBJ2-2	12	TGTGCCAGCAGCCCGGGGCCCGGGGAGCTGTTTTTT	CASSPGPGELFF
TRBD2	TRBV13	.	TRBJ2-7	14	TGTGCCAGCAGTCCTAGCGGGAGACCCCACGAGCAGTACTTC	CASSPSGRPHEQYF
.	TRBV28	.	TRBJ1-4	16	TGTGCCATCAGAGGGACCGGGGACAATTCTAATGAAAAACTGTTTTTT	CAIRGTGDNSNEKLFF
.	TRBV5-6	.	TRBJ1-4	13	TGTGCCAGCAGCCAATACAGGAATGAAAAACTGTTTTTT	CASSQYRNEKLFF
.	TRBV28	.	TRBJ1-5	15	TGTGCCAGCAGTTTATACAGACATAGCAATCAGCCCCAGCATTTT	CASSLYRHSNQPQHF
.	TRBV28	.	TRBJ1-4	16	TGTGCCAGCAGTTTGACAGTTTTGGGCCCGGGGGAAAAACTGTTTTTT	CASSLTVLGPGEKLFF
.	TRBV19	.	TRBJ1-5	19	TGTGCCAGTAGTATAGCCCCAGGGTATCCCGCCAGGAGCAATCAGCCCCAGCATTTT	CASSIAPGYPARSNQPQHF
.	TRBV14	once	TRBJ2-2	17	TGTGCCAGCAGCCAAGAAAAAGACAGGTGGTTCACCGGGGAGCTGTTTTTT	CASSQEKDRWFTGELFF
TRBD2	TRBV10-2	.	TRBJ2-7	15	TGCGCCAGCATCCCAGGACCGGGACTAGGCCCCGAGCAGTACTTC	CASIPGPGLGPEQYF
.	TRBV7-9	.	TRBJ1-3	17	TGTGCCAGCAGCTTAGCCCCGTGGCAGGGTAGTGGAAACACCATATATTTT	CASSLAPWQGSGNTIYF
TRBD2	TRBV5-4	.	TRBJ2-3	18	TGTGCCAGCAGCTTGGGACTAGCCAGACCTCAAACCGAAGATACGCAGTATTTT	CASSLGLARPQTEDTQYF
.	TRBV30	once	TRBJ2-3	13	TGTGCCTGGAACCAGCCTCGGACAGATACGCAGTATTTT	CAWNQPRTDTQYF
.	TRBV27	.	TRBJ2-1	13	TGTGCCAGCAGCGGGTCCAAGGTACATGAGCAGTTCTTC	CASSGSKVHEQFF
TRBD2	TRBV15	.	TRBJ2-1	19	TGTGCCACCAGCAGAGATCATACACAGGGACTAGACTTATACAATGAGCAGTTCTTC	CATSRDHTQGLDLYNEQFF
.	TRBV6-1	once	TRBJ2-3	12	TGTGCCAGCACCGGGATCACAGATACGCAGTATTTT	CASTGITDTQYF
.	TRBV11-2	once	TRBJ2-2	16	TGTGCCAGCAGCTTAGACAGGGACGCGTTCGCCGGGGAGCTGTTTTTT	CASSLDRDAFAGELFF
TRBD1	TRBV7-6	.	TRBJ1-4	17	TGTGCCAGCAGCTTGGCCGGGTGGACAGGGGGGAATGAAAAACTGTTTTTT	CASSLAGWTGGNEKLFF
.	TRBV19	.	TRBJ2-1	14	TGTGCCAGCGAGAGGACGGGCCTCTACAATGAGCAGTTCTTC	CASERTGLYNEQFF